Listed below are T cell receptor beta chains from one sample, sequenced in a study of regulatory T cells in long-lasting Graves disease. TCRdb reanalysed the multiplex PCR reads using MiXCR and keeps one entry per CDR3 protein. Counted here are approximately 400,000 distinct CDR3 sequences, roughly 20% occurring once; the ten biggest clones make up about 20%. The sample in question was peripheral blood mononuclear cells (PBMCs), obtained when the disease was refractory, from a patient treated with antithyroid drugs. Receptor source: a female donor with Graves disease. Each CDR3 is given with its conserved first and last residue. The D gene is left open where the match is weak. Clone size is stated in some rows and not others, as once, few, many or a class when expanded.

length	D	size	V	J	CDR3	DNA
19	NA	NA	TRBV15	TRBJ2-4	CATSRDTRTLALAKNIQYF	TGTGCCACCAGCAGAGATACGCGGACACTAGCACTAGCCAAAAACATTCAGTACTTC
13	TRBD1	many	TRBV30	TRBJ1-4	CACGQGANEKLFF	TGTGCCTGTGGACAGGGGGCTAATGAAAAACTGTTTTTT
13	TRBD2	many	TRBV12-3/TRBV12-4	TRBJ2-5	CASMIAGVETQYF	TGTGCCAGCATGATAGCGGGAGTAGAGACCCAGTACTTC
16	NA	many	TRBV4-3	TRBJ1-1	CASSQETGRMNTEAFF	TGCGCCAGCAGCCAAGAGACGGGGCGCATGAACACTGAAGCTTTCTTT
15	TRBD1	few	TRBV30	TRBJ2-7	CACTGGGHGGYEQYF	TGTGCCTGCACAGGGGGCGGTCATGGAGGCTACGAGCAGTACTTC
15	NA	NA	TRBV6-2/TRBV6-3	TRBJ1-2	CASSPKTGAAYGYTF	TGTGCCAGCAGTCCGAAGACAGGAGCCGCCTATGGCTACACCTTC
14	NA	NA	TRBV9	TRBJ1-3	CASNLIGSGNTIYF	TGTGCCAGCAATTTAATAGGTTCTGGAAACACCATATATTTT
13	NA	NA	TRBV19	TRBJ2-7	CASSGATAGEQYF	TGTGCCAGTTCTGGGGCTACCGCTGGAGAGCAGTACTTC
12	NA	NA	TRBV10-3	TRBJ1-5	CAISEANQPQHF	TGTGCCATCAGTGAGGCAAATCAGCCCCAGCATTTT
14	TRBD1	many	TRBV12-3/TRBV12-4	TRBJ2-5	CASSGTGRRETQYF	TGTGCCAGCAGTGGGACAGGGCGGAGGGAGACCCAGTACTTC
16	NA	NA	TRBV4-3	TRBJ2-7	CASSQAGGPFPYEQYF	TGCGCCAGCAGCCAAGCCGGGGGCCCCTTTCCCTACGAGCAGTACTTC
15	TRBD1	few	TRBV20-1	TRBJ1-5	CSARADRVGDQPQHF	TGCAGTGCTAGAGCGGACAGGGTGGGGGATCAGCCCCAGCATTTT